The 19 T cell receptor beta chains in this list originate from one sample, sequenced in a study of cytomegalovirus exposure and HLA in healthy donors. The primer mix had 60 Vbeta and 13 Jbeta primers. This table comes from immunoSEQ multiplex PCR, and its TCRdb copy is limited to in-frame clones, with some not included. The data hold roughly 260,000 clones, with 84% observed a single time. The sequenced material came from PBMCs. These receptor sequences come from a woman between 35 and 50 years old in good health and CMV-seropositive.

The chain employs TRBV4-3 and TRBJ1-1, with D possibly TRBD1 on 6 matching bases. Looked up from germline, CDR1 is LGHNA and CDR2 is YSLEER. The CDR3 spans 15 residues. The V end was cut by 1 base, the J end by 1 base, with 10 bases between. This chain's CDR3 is CASSQVLGGNTEAFF. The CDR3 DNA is TGCGCCAGCAGCCAAGTCCTAGGGGGGAACACTGAAGCTTTCTTT.

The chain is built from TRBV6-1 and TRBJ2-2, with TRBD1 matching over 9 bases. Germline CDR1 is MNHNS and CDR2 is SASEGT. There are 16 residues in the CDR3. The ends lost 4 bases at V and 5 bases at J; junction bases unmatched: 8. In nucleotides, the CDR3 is TGTGCCAGCAGTGCAACAGGGGGCCGCGTGACCGGGGAGCTGTTTTTT. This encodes CASSATGGRVTGELFF.

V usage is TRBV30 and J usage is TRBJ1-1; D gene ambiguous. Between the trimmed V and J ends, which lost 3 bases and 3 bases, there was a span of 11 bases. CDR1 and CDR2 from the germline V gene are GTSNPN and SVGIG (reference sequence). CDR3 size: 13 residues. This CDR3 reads CAWSLQLYTEAFF. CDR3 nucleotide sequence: TGTGCCTGGAGCCTACAGCTATACACTGAAGCTTTCTTT.

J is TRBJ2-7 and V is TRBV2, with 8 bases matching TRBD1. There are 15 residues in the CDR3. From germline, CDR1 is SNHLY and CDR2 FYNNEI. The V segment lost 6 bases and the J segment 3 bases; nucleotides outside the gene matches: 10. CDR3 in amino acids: CASRKTGTGHYEQYF. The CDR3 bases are TGTGCCAGCAGGAAAACCGGGACAGGACACTACGAGCAGTACTTC.

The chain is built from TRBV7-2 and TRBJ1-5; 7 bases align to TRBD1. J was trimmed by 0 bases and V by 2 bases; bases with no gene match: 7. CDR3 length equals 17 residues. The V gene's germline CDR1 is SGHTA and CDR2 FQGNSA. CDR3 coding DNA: TGTGCCAGCAGCTTATGGGTAGGGGGCGGTAGCAATCAGCCCCAGCATTTT. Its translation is CASSLWVGGGSNQPQHF. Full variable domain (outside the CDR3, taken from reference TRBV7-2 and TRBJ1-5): GAGVSQSPSNKVTEKGKDVELRCDPISGHTALYWYRQSLGQGLEFLIYFQGNSAPDKSGLPSDRFSAERTGGSVSTLTIQRTQQEDSAVYLCASSLWVGGGSNQPQHFGDGTRLSIL.

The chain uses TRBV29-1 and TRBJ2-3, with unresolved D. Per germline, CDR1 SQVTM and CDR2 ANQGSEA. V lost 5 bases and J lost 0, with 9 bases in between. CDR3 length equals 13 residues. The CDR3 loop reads CSVPQDSTDTQYF. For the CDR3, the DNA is TGCAGCGTTCCGCAGGATAGCACAGATACGCAGTATTTT.

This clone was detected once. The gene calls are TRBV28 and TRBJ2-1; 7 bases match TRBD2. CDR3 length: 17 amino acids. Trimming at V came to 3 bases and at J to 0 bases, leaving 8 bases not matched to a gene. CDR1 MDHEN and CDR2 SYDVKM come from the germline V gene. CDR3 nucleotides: TGTGCCAGCAGTTTTGGGCTAGCGGCGAGCTCCTACAATGAGCAGTTCTTC. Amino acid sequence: CASSFGLAASSYNEQFF.

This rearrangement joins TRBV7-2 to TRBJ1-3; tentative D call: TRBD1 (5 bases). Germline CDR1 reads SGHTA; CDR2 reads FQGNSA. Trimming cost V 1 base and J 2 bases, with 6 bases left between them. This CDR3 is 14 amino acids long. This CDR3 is CASSLVGPGNTIYF. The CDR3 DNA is TGTGCCAGCAGCTTAGTGGGGCCTGGAAACACCATATATTTT.

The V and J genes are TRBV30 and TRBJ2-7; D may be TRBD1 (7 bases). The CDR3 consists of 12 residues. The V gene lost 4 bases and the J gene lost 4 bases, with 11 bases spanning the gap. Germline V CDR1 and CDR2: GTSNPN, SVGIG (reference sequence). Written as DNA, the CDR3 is TGTGCCTGGACCCAGGGGGGATACGAGCAGTACTTC. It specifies CAWTQGGYEQYF. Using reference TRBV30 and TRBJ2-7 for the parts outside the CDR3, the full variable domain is SQTIHQWPATLVQPVGSPLSLECTVEGTSNPNLYWYRQAAGRGLQLLFYSVGIGQISSEVPQNLSASRPQDRQFILSSKKLLLSDSGFYLCAWTQGGYEQYFGPGTRLTVT.

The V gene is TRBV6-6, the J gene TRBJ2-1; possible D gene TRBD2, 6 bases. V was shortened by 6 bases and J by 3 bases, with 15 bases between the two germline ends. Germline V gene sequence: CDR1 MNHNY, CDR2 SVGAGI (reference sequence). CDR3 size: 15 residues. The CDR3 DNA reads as TGTGCCAGCAGCCCTAGCGAAACCGACTACAATGAGCAGTTCTTC. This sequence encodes CASSPSETDYNEQFF.

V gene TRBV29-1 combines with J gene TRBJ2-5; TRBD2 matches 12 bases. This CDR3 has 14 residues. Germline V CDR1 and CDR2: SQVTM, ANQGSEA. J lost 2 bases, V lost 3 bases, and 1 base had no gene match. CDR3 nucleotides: TGCAGCGTTGACGGGACTAGCGGGCAAGAGACCCAGTACTTC. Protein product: CSVDGTSGQETQYF.

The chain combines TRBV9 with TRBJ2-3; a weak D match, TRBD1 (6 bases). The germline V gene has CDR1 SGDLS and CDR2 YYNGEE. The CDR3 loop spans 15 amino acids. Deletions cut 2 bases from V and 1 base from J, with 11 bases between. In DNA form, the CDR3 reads TGTGCCAGCAGCGTCACAGGGTACGGCACAGATACGCAGTATTTT. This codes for CASSVTGYGTDTQYF.

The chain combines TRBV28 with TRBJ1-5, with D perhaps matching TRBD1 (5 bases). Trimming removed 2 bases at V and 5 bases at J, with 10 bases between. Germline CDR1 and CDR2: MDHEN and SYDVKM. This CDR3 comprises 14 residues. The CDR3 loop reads CASSLAGGYQPQHF. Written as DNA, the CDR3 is TGTGCCAGCAGTTTAGCCGGGGGGTATCAGCCCCAGCATTTT.

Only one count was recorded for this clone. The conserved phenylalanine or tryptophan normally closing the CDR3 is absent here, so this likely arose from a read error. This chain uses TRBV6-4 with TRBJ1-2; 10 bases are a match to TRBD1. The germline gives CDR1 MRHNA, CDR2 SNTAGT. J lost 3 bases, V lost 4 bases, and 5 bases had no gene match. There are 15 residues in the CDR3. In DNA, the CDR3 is TGTGCCAGCAGTGCCCGGGACAGGGGTGACTATGGCTACACCTCC. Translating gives CASSARDRGDYGYTS.

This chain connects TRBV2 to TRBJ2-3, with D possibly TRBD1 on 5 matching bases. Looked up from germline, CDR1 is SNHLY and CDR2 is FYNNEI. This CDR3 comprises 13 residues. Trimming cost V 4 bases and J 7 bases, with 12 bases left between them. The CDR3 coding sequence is TGTGCCAGCAGTGTGGGGCTACAATATACGCAGTATTTT. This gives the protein CASSVGLQYTQYF.

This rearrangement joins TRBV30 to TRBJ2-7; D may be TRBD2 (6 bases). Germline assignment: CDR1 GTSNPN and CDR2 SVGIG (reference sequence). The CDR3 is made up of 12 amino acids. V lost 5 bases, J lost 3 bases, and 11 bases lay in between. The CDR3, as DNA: TGTGCCTGGGGCTCCGGGGGCTACGAGCAGTACTTC. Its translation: CAWGSGGYEQYF.

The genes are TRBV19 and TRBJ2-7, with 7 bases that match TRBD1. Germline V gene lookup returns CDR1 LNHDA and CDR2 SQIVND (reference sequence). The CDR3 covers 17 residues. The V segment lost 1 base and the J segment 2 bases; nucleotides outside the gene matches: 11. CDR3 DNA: TGTGCCAGTAGTATAGCCGCGAGTCAGACAGGGCCCTACGAGCAGTACTTC. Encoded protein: CASSIAASQTGPYEQYF.

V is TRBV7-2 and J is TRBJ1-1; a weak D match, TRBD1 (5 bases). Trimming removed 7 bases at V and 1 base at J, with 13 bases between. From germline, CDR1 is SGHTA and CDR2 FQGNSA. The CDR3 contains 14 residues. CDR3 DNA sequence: TGTGCCAGCACCCCGAGACAGACGAACACTGAAGCTTTCTTT. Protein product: CASTPRQTNTEAFF.

Written as DNA, the CDR3 is TGTGCCAGCAGCTTAGGAGAAGCGGTACCCCAAGAGACCCAGTACTTC. As protein: CASSLGEAVPQETQYF. The chain links TRBV7-6 to TRBJ2-5; weak D call: TRBD2 (5 bases). V gave up 1 base and J gave up 1 base, with 13 bases separating them. The CDR3 is made up of 16 amino acids. From germline, CDR1 is SGHVS and CDR2 FNYEAQ.